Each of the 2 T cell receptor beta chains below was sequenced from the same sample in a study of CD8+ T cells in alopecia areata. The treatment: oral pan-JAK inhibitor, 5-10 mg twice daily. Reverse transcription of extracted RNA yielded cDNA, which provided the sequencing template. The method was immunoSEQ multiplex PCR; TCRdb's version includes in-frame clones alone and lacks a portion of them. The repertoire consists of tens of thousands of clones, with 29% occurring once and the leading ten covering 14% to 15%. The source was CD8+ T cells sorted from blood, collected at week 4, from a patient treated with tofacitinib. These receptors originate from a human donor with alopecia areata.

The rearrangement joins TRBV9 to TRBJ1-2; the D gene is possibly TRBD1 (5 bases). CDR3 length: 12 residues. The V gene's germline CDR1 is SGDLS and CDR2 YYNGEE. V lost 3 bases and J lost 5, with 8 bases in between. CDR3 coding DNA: TGTGCCAGCAGCGCGGGACCATATGGCTACACCTTC. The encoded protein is CASSAGPYGYTF.

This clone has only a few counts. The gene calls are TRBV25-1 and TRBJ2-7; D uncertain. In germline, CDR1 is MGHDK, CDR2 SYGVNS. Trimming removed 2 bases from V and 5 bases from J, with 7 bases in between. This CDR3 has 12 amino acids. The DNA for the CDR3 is TGTGCCAGCAGTGAACCGCCGGACGAGCAGTACTTC. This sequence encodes CASSEPPDEQYF.